This T cell receptor (beta chain) was captured by sequencing in a study of T cells after yellow fever vaccination. Study-level background: For low cell numbers, libraries were made with SMART-Seq v4 Ultra Low Input.

Germline lookup yields CDR1 LGHDT and CDR2 YNNKEL (reference sequence). CDR3 length: 15 amino acids. Between the trimmed V and J ends, which lost 4 bases and 7 bases, there was a span of 16 bases. General study points: Primary-vaccination clones mostly resurfaced post-booster (about 95% CD4, 85% to 90% CD8).

Remarks on this clonotype: Its antigen is not known.

As TCR cDNA was made by 5'RACE template switching, a universal primer site and UMIs were added. MiXCR was run by TCRdb on the 5' RACE reads, yielding one entry per CDR3 protein. The table shows some 670,000 distinct CDR3 sequences, with about 12% occurring only once. This sequence was found in a man aged 25-40 years who received the YFV17D yellow fever vaccine. The V gene is TRBV3-1, the J gene TRBJ1-4; D is possibly TRBD1 (6 bases). The sequencing used PBMCs, collected on the day of the yellow fever booster vaccination. DNA of the CDR3: TGTGCCAGCAGCCCCCGACGGGGGCGAAGTGAAAAACTGTTTTTT. Encoded protein: CASSPRRGRSEKLFF.